Listed below are T cell receptor beta chains from one sample, sequenced in a study of glioma-infiltrating T cells after dendritic cell vaccination. Clones were sequenced by immunoSEQ multiplex PCR, and TCRdb holds only the in-frame ones, with some missing. Of 100,000 or so clones listed, roughly 89% are singletons. This material consisted of blood, taken after dendritic cell vaccination. These receptor sequences come from a human donor with glioblastoma. Each CDR3 is given with its conserved first and last residue. A D gene is named only where the DNA matches it firmly. The size entry is marked missing in some rows and otherwise reads once, few, many or a size class.

TRBJ1-2 . . TRBV2 TGTGCCAGCAGTGTTCATGGGGAGCATGGCTACACCTTC CASSVHGEHGYTF
TRBJ2-1 TRBD2 . TRBV5-1 TGCGCCAGCAGCCCACGGCTAGCGGGAGTCGATGAGCAGTTCTTC CASSPRLAGVDEQFF
TRBJ1-1 . once TRBV9 TGTGCCAGCAGCGTTGCCGGCGGAGGAACTGAAGCTTTCTTT CASSVAGGGTEAFF
TRBJ2-2 . . TRBV14 TGTGCCAGCAGCCGCAACAGGGTTGGTACCGGGGAGCTGTTTTTT CASSRNRVGTGELFF
TRBJ2-1 TRBD2 . TRBV10-2 TGCGCCAGCAGTCCGGGACTAGTGGGCAATGAGCAGTTCTTC CASSPGLVGNEQFF
TRBJ1-5 . . TRBV5-6 TGTGCCAGCAGCCCAGGCCCGCAGCAAACGACCACCCAGCATTTT CASSPGPQQTTTQHF
TRBJ1-3 . . TRBV29-1 TGCAGCGTTGGAGGCAGGGGATCGGCGGGAAACACCATATATTTT CSVGGRGSAGNTIYF
TRBJ1-6 . . TRBV6-1 TGTGCCAGCAGGAGTCCGGGTTATAATTCACCCCTCCACTTT CASRSPGYNSPLHF
TRBJ2-5 . once TRBV5-6 TGTGCCAGCAGTCAGGTGGCTAGCCACGAGACCCAGTACTTC CASSQVASHETQYF
TRBJ2-5 . . TRBV28 TGTGCCAGCAGTACATACCTCAAGGGGAACCAAGAGACCCAGTACTTC CASSTYLKGNQETQYF
TRBJ1-3 TRBD1 . TRBV5-5 TGTGCCAGCAGCTTTCAGGGGGCAGACACCATATATTTT CASSFQGADTIYF
TRBJ2-2 . . TRBV19 TGTGCCAGTAGTCCAGAGGACAGTTTGACCGGGGAGCTGTTTTTT CASSPEDSLTGELFF
TRBJ1-2 . . TRBV5-4 TGTGCCAGCAGCTTATACTACGGGACTGGCTATGGCTACACCTTC CASSLYYGTGYGYTF
TRBJ2-7 . . TRBV5-1 TGCGCCAGCAGCTTACAGCCGCCCTACGAGCAGTACTTC CASSLQPPYEQYF
TRBJ1-6 . . TRBV19 TGTGCCAGTAGTATTACTGAGGATTCACCCCTCCACTTT CASSITEDSPLHF
TRBJ2-3 . once TRBV25-1 TGTGCCAGCAGTGGACAACTCAGCACAGATACGCAGTATTTT CASSGQLSTDTQYF
TRBJ2-1 . . TRBV2 TGTGCCAGCAGTGAACCCACACAGACCTACAATGAGCAGTTCTTC CASSEPTQTYNEQFF
TRBJ2-2 . . TRBV4-2 TGTGCCAGCAGCCCCATGACCGGTAGCGGTGAATTTAACACCGGGGAGCTGTTTTTT CASSPMTGSGEFNTGELFF